One sample yielded the 12 T cell receptor beta chains listed below, sequenced in a study of cytomegalovirus exposure and HLA in healthy donors (dated 2017 in TCRdb). Library preparation employed the immunoSEQ multiplex PCR assay. For the multiplex PCR, a mixture combining 60 forward primers for TCR Vbeta segments and 13 reverse primers for TCR Jbeta segments was used. Entries here come from immuneACCESS through TCRdb and include only in-frame sequences with V and J called. Some clones fail to appear in such tables; in the studies checked, an unresolved V gene covers under half of the shortfall, and the cause of the remainder is unknown. This sample's table lists approximately 110,000 clones. Around 3.4% of the sample comes from the top ten. The sequencing sample was made of PBMCs. The source is a man aged 25 to 40 in good health and CMV-seronegative.

V and J are TRBV28 and TRBJ1-1; 9 bases line up with TRBD1. Germline values: CDR1 MDHEN, CDR2 SYDVKM. This CDR3 is built from 14 residues. V shed 8 bases and J 4 bases; nucleotides not matched to a gene: 8. The CDR3: CASRPMTGGTEAFF. As DNA, the CDR3 is TGTGCCAGCCGACCCATGACAGGGGGCACTGAAGCTTTCTTT.

The chain links TRBV6-1 to TRBJ2-5, with 11 bases identical to TRBD2. The junction had 4 bases not matched to a gene; V was cut back by 3 bases and J by 4 bases. Germline V gives CDR1 MNHNS, CDR2 SASEGT. The CDR3 consists of 15 residues. CDR3 nucleotides: TGTGCCAGCAGTGACCTAGCGGGGGGAGGAGAGACCCAGTACTTC. It codes for CASSDLAGGGETQYF.

The rearrangement uses TRBV11-2 and TRBJ1-2; D may be TRBD1 (6 bases). The CDR3 loop spans 14 amino acids. Germline V gene data show CDR1 as SGHAT and CDR2 as FQNNGV. Trimming cost V 3 bases and J 1 base, with 9 bases left between them. The CDR3 region is CASSLSQGNYGYTF. The DNA for the CDR3 is TGTGCCAGCAGCTTGTCACAGGGTAACTATGGCTACACCTTC.

This chain uses TRBV5-1 with TRBJ2-5; TRBD1 might be the D (5 bases). V lost 4 bases and J lost 4, with 14 bases in between. This CDR3 has 14 residues. CDR1 and CDR2 (germline): SGHRS, YFSETQ. CDR3 sequence reads: CASSLSQVGETQYF. The CDR3 region has the DNA TGCGCCAGCAGCCTCTCACAGGTCGGAGAGACCCAGTACTTC.

The CDR3: CASSSGATGGSTDTQYF. The CDR3 bases are TGTGCCAGCAGCTCCGGGGCAACAGGGGGTAGCACAGATACGCAGTATTTT. The chain recombines TRBV11-3 with TRBJ2-3; 8 bases are shared with TRBD1. There are 17 residues in the CDR3. The ends lost 4 bases at V and 0 bases at J; junction bases unmatched: 9. Germline values: CDR1 SGHNT, CDR2 YENEEA.

This chain connects TRBV6-5 to TRBJ1-2, with TRBD1 as a possible D gene (6 bases). CDR3 length: 14 amino acids. Trimming removed 2 bases at V and 7 bases at J, with 14 bases between. Germline V lookup: CDR1 MNHEY, CDR2 SVGAGI. CDR3 bases: TGTGCCAGCAGTTACGTGGGGGCCGGAATTGGCTACACCTTC. Its translation is CASSYVGAGIGYTF.

CDR3 protein: CASSSGAAQETQYF. The CDR3 coding sequence is TGTGCCAGCAGCTCTGGGGCAGCCCAAGAGACCCAGTACTTC. The gene calls are TRBV11-3 and TRBJ2-5, with a tentative D call TRBD1 (5 bases). Per the germline V gene, CDR1 is SGHNT and CDR2 is YENEEA. V dropped 4 bases and J dropped 1 base, with 10 bases sitting between them. The CDR3 spans 14 residues.

The chain is built from TRBV5-1 and TRBJ2-1; the match to TRBD1 covers 9 bases. The V segment lost 5 bases and the J segment 8 bases; nucleotides outside the gene matches: 11. This CDR3 has 15 amino acids. CDR1 is SGHRS and CDR2 is YFSETQ in the germline V gene. CDR3 nucleotides: TGCGCCAGCAGAGTAACAGGGGGCGATCTGGATGAGCAGTTCTTC. Translation gives CASRVTGGDLDEQFF. The complete variable domain, with remaining parts taken from reference TRBV5-1 and TRBJ2-1, reads KAGVTQTPRYLIKTRGQQVTLSCSPISGHRSVSWYQQTPGQGLQFLFEYFSETQRNKGNFPGRFSGRQFSNSRSEMNVSTLELGDSALYLCASRVTGGDLDEQFFGPGTRLTVL.

The chain employs TRBV5-1 and TRBJ2-7; 8 positions agree with TRBD1. The CDR3 length is 13 residues. Looked up from germline, CDR1 is SGHRS and CDR2 is YFSETQ. V shed 3 bases, J shed 7 bases, and the junction held 6 bases outside the gene matches. The CDR3 region is CASSSDRGQEQYF. CDR3 sequence (DNA): TGCGCCAGCAGCTCTGACAGGGGACAGGAGCAGTACTTC.

The chain is built from TRBV5-1 and TRBJ1-3, with TRBD1 matching over 12 bases. The CDR3 spans 15 residues. With 2 bases clipped from V and 11 bases from J, the junction kept 8 bases outside the gene matches. Germline V gives CDR1 SGHRS, CDR2 YFSETQ. CDR3 loop: CASSFAGTGGEAIYF. The CDR3 nucleotides read TGCGCCAGCAGCTTCGCCGGGACAGGGGGCGAAGCCATATATTTT. Complete variable domain (other parts from reference TRBV5-1 and TRBJ1-3): KAGVTQTPRYLIKTRGQQVTLSCSPISGHRSVSWYQQTPGQGLQFLFEYFSETQRNKGNFPGRFSGRQFSNSRSEMNVSTLELGDSALYLCASSFAGTGGEAIYFGEGSWLTVV.

This chain links TRBV5-1 with TRBJ1-5, with TRBD1 matching 9 bases. Germline assignment: CDR1 SGHRS and CDR2 YFSETQ. This CDR3 is built from 16 residues. Germline trimming cut 4 bases from V and 3 bases from J; bases unmatched to any gene: 8. CDR3 coding DNA: TGCGCCAGCAGCCCGGGCGGGACAGGGAACAATCAGCCCCAGCATTTT. It translates to CASSPGGTGNNQPQHF.

DNA of the CDR3: TGTGCCAGCAGCCCCCAGGGGGCGCGAGACACTGAAGCTTTCTTT. This codes for CASSPQGARDTEAFF. This chain uses TRBV5-4 with TRBJ1-1, with 8 bases aligning to TRBD1. Germline assignment: CDR1 SGHNT and CDR2 YYREEE (reference sequence). This CDR3 has 15 residues. With V trimmed by 4 bases and J by 3 bases, 8 bases remained unmatched.